This TCR beta chain derives from a study of blood T cell repertoires in COVID-19. Whole-study context: The United States, Italy and Spain provided the acute and convalescent COVID-19 samples. Sources were T cells, B-cell-depleted T cells, or PBMCs; the material itself was cDNA or gDNA.

V lost 5 bases, J lost 4 bases, and 17 bases lay in between. Germline V gives CDR1 SGHVS, CDR2 FNYEAQ. This CDR3 spans 16 amino acids. Per the original data handling: Estimates of nucleated cell counts were drawn from the amplification of reference gene primers. Libraries were prepared by immunoSEQ multiplex PCR; TCRdb keeps only in-frame clonotypes and omits some of them. From that table come the V and J calls and clone size; the DNA was used to work out D and trimming. The data contain some 190,000 clones, 85% to 90% of them singletons. This clone was recorded a few times. The sample was peripheral blood. The chain combines TRBV7-6 with TRBJ1-4; the D is unclear. The TCR originated in a person between 65 and 80 years old with COVID-19, enrolled during active disease. The CDR3 sequence is CASSPIPSRYNEKLFF. CDR3 nucleotides: TGTGCCAGCAGCCCGATACCTTCCCGGTATAATGAAAAACTGTTTTTT.